Each of the 28 T cell receptor beta chains below was sequenced from the same sample in a study of tumor and adjacent non-tumor tissue in lung cancer. Three rounds of nested PCR, following a modified ARM-PCR protocol, produced the TCRbeta library. One entry per CDR3 protein results from TCRdb running MiXCR on the multiplex PCR reads. The data hold about 140,000 distinct CDR3 sequences, with roughly 70% observed a single time. RNA was extracted from bulk tissue without any cell sorting. Sequencing input: lung tumor tissue. The receptors here all came from a man between 60 and 70 years old with small cell lung cancer.

As for this clonotype: A much larger clonotype is one base distant, so this may be a read error. The V call is TRBV20-1, the J call TRBJ2-4; D possibly corresponds to TRBD2 (6 bases). The CDR3 is 13 residues long. Germline V CDR1 and CDR2: DFQATT, SNEGSKA (reference sequence). Trimming shortened V by 5 bases and J by 12 bases, and 20 bases separated the two germline ends. CDR3 nucleotide sequence: TGCAGTGCTGTATTCCCGGGGGAAGGCAATCAGTACTTC. It encodes CSAVFPGEGNQYF.

In the case of this clonotype: Just one base apart from a much larger clone, this may be a read error. It is likely a read error, because the conserved phenylalanine at the end of the CDR3 is missing. This chain uses TRBV20-1 with TRBJ2-2; unclear D gene. Per the germline V gene, CDR1 is DFQATT and CDR2 is SNEGSKA (reference sequence). This CDR3 spans 14 amino acids. The V end was cut by 2 bases, the J end by 0 bases, with 7 bases between. The CDR3 nucleotides read TGCAGTGCTAGACTAGGTGCGAACACCGGGGAGCTGTTTCTT. Translating gives CSARLGANTGELFL.

This chain connects TRBV10-2 to TRBJ2-7, with D possibly being TRBD2 (6 bases). This CDR3 comprises 16 residues. V was pared by 4 bases and J by 0 bases, with 16 bases between. The germline CDR1 and CDR2 sequences are WSHSY and SAAADI. The CDR3 sequence is CASSGATSGTSYEQYF. DNA of the CDR3: TGCGCCAGCAGTGGGGCGACTAGTGGTACCTCCTACGAGCAGTACTTC.

This clonotype was observed many times. The chain combines TRBV12-3 or TRBV12-4 with TRBJ2-2; possibly TRBD2 for D (7 bases). This CDR3 is built from 15 residues. Trimming left V 3 bases short and J 6 bases short, with 14 bases between. In nucleotides, the CDR3 is TGTGCCAGCAGTTTCTCGGGGGGCCTCGCCGGGGAGCTGTTTTTT. Amino acids: CASSFSGGLAGELFF.

In this sample, this clonotype turned up many times. The gene calls are TRBV20-1 and TRBJ2-1; maybe TRBD2 (6 bases). This CDR3 has 13 amino acids. V was cut by 0 bases and J by 10 bases, with 13 bases left in between. CDR1 is DFQATT and CDR2 is SNEGSKA in the germline V gene (reference sequence). Here the CDR3 DNA reads TGCAGTGCTAGAGACACCCGGGCGGGAGAGCAGTTCTTC. Encoded protein: CSARDTRAGEQFF.

A remark on this clonotype: A much larger clone lies one base from this, so it may be a read error. The chain combines TRBV6-1 with TRBJ1-5; TRBD1 is a possible D gene (6 bases). The CDR3 contains 15 residues. Germline V gene lookup returns CDR1 MNHNS and CDR2 SASEGT. In DNA form, the CDR3 reads TGTGCCAGCAGTTCCACAGGGACGTCGAGGCAGCACCAGCATTTT. Residues: CASSSTGTSRQHQHF.

This clonotype showed up many times. The J gene is TRBJ2-3, the V gene TRBV29-1; possibly TRBD2 for D (6 bases). Germline V gives CDR1 SQVTM, CDR2 ANQGSEA. Trimming removed 3 bases at V and 0 bases at J, with 13 bases between. CDR3 size: 15 residues. Written as DNA, the CDR3 is TGCAGCGTTGAGGGTGGGAGGATTAGCACAGATACGCAGTATTTT. As protein: CSVEGGRISTDTQYF.

The chain recombines TRBV20-1 with TRBJ2-1; 8 bases align to TRBD2. After removal of 7 bases from V and 0 bases from J, the junction contained 14 bases not matched to a gene. Germline CDR1 is DFQATT and CDR2 is SNEGSKA (reference sequence). This CDR3 is built from 17 residues. CDR3 nucleotides: TGCAGTGTTCCGGCACTAGCGGTAGTAGGCTCCTACAATGAGCAGTTCTTC. This sequence encodes CSVPALAVVGSYNEQFF.

On this clonotype: This likely comes from a read error, as the CDR3 has no conserved phenylalanine or tryptophan at its end. This chain joins TRBV5-6 and TRBJ2-4; 7 bases are shared with TRBD1. Losses at the gene ends were 4 bases for V and 8 bases for J; bases not matched to a gene: 12. This CDR3 spans 15 amino acids. Per germline, CDR1 SGHDT and CDR2 YYEEEE. The CDR3 DNA sequence: TGTGCCAGCAGCAACCGGGACAGCCGAAAGGACATTCAGTACCTC. This gives the protein CASSNRDSRKDIQYL.

Remarks on this clonotype: A much larger clone differs by one base, so this may be a read error. The rearrangement joins TRBV6-6 to TRBJ2-7; 8 bases are shared with TRBD1. Germline V gene lookup returns CDR1 MNHNY and CDR2 SVGAGI (reference sequence). Trimming removed 4 bases from V and 1 base from J; junction bases left unmatched: 3. The CDR3 is 14 residues long. In nucleotides, the CDR3 is TGTGCCAGCAGTTGCGGACAGGGTTCCTACGAGCAGTACTTC. It translates to CASSCGQGSYEQYF.

V gene TRBV12-3 or TRBV12-4 combines with J gene TRBJ1-2; perhaps TRBD1 as D (6 bases). Trimming cost V 4 bases and J 9 bases, with 18 bases left between them. The CDR3 covers 14 residues. The CDR3 coding sequence is TGTGCCAGCAGTTCCCCCCAAAGGGGGAAATGCTACACCTTC. Protein sequence: CASSSPQRGKCYTF.

There are many counts of this clonotype. The DNA for the CDR3 is TGCAGTGCCCGCCCCCAGAGGAGCTCCTACGAGCAGTACTTC. As protein: CSARPQRSSYEQYF. The chain combines TRBV20-1 with TRBJ2-7; unclear D gene. There are 14 residues in the CDR3. Trimming took 6 bases from V and 0 from J, leaving 15 bases between them. Per germline, CDR1 DFQATT and CDR2 SNEGSKA (reference sequence).

On this clonotype: Germline and junction disagree at one end, which may indicate a read error. This chain connects TRBV4-2 to TRBJ2-7; perhaps TRBD2 as D (6 bases). Germline CDR1 LGHNA, CDR2 YNFKEQ. This CDR3 contains 14 residues. The CDR3 DNA sequence: TGTGCCAGCAGCCAAGGGGCGGGAAGCTACGTGCAGTACTTC. Translated, it gives CASSQGAGSYVQYF.

About this clonotype: An end of the junction differs from the germline gene, which may be a read error. The V gene is TRBV20-1, the J gene TRBJ1-1; no clear D. Germline V lookup: CDR1 DFQATT, CDR2 SNEGSKA (reference sequence). This CDR3 has 10 residues. CDR3 sequence: CSETQIEDFF. The DNA of the CDR3 is TGCAGTGAAACCCAAATTGAAGATTTCTTT.

Remarks on this clonotype: Since a much larger clone is just one base distant, this may be a read error. The chain is built from TRBV20-1 and TRBJ2-5; D is unclear. From germline, CDR1 is DFQATT and CDR2 SNEGSKA (reference sequence). CDR3 size: 14 residues. The CDR3, as DNA: TGCAATGCTAGAGGCCTTGAGTTAGGTGAGACCCAGTACTTC. Residues: CNARGLELGETQYF.

About this clonotype itself: The germline gene is not matched at one end of the junction; a read error may be the cause. The rearrangement joins TRBV20-1 to TRBJ2-3, with 8 bases aligning to TRBD2. The CDR3 extends over 20 amino acids. CDR1 and CDR2 from the germline V gene are DFQATT and SNEGSKA (reference sequence). DNA of the CDR3: TGCAGTGCTACAGACGGGGGGGGGGTTGAATGGCTCGGGAGCGCAGTTACGCAATATTTT. Translated: CSATDGGGVEWLGSAVTQYF.

As concerns this clonotype: At one boundary the junction diverges from the germline segment, which might be a read error. The chain couples TRBV5-1 to TRBJ2-3, with 7 bases that match TRBD1. CDR1 is SGHRS and CDR2 is YFSETQ in the germline V gene. This CDR3 has 14 amino acids. CDR3 protein: CASREGGATDTQCF. Here the CDR3 DNA reads TGCGCCAGCAGGGAAGGGGGCGCGACAGATACGCAGTGTTTT.

The chain carries TRBV6-6 and TRBJ2-5; D not resolved. Per germline, CDR1 MNHNY and CDR2 SVGAGI (reference sequence). V was shortened by 4 bases and J by 2 bases, with 17 bases between the two germline ends. CDR3 length equals 16 residues. The CDR3 DNA is TGTGCCAGCAGTTGCGGTGGCAGCGTAGGTCAAGAGACCCAGTACTTC. This gives the protein CASSCGGSVGQETQYF.

This clonotype was detected a few times. This sequence may be a read error, since a much larger clone differs from it by one base. The V call is TRBV11-3, the J call TRBJ2-1; TRBD1 matches at 9 bases. V gave up 5 bases and J gave up 6 bases; unmatched junction bases: 5. The CDR3 is made up of 14 amino acids. Germline CDR1 reads SGHNT; CDR2 reads YENEEA. The CDR3 is CASSLPTGGNEQFF. CDR3 bases: TGTGCCAGCAGCCTCCCGACAGGGGGCAATGAGCAGTTCTTC.

In regard to this clonotype: The junction and the germline gene differ at one end; a read error may be behind it. The chain couples TRBV14 to TRBJ1-1; the D gene is possibly TRBD1 (5 bases). CDR1 SGHDN and CDR2 FVKESK come from the germline V gene. CDR3 length equals 16 residues. The CDR3 reads CASSQDFTGRLPEAFF. In DNA, the CDR3 is TGTGCAAGCAGCCAAGATTTTACAGGAAGGCTTCCTGAAGCTTTCTTT.

CDR3 loop: CASSFRRVEGRSFADTQYF. Here the CDR3 DNA reads TGTGCCAGCAGCTTCAGACGAGTGGAGGGCCGGAGTTTCGCAGATACGCAGTATTTT. This rearrangement joins TRBV11-3 to TRBJ2-3, with TRBD2 as a possible D gene (6 bases). Germline CDR1 SGHNT, CDR2 YENEEA. The germline V and J ends were trimmed by 3 bases and 4 bases, with 26 bases remaining between them. The CDR3 has 19 residues.

In its sample, this clonotype was seen once. One end of the junction does not line up with germline, which may come from a read error. The chain carries TRBV20-1 and TRBJ2-3, with a weak D call TRBD2 (6 bases). This CDR3 has 11 residues. The germline CDR1 and CDR2 sequences are DFQATT and SNEGSKA (reference sequence). CDR3 DNA sequence: TGCAGTGCCGGGAGCGAGGATACACAGTATTTT. Its protein product is CSAGSEDTQYF.

This rearrangement joins TRBV7-6 to TRBJ2-7; D remains unclear. CDR1 SGHVS and CDR2 FNYEAQ come from the germline V gene. This CDR3 spans 18 amino acids. Between the trimmed V and J ends, which lost 2 bases and 1 base, there was a span of 21 bases. The CDR3 DNA reads as TGTGCCAGCAGCTTAAAAAATTCGCCGACCACCTCATCCTACGAGCAGTACGTC. This sequence encodes CASSLKNSPTTSSYEQYV.

The chain employs TRBV7-3 and TRBJ2-3; perhaps D is TRBD1 or TRBD2 (5 bases each). Trimming removed 1 base at V and 4 bases at J, with 9 bases between. Germline assignment: CDR1 SGHTA and CDR2 FQGTGA. This CDR3 has 14 amino acids. The CDR3 region is CASSLSGTADTQYF. Here the CDR3 DNA reads TGTGCCAGCAGCTTAAGTGGGACGGCAGATACGCAGTATTTT.

The chain employs TRBV6-1 and TRBJ2-3; TRBD2 agrees at 7 bases. After removal of 7 bases from V and 1 base from J, the junction contained 8 bases not matched to a gene. In germline, CDR1 is MNHNS, CDR2 SASEGT. The CDR3 has 15 residues. For the CDR3, the DNA is TGTGCCAGCAAGATGAGCGGGGTGGGCACAGATACGCAGTATTTT. Its protein product is CASKMSGVGTDTQYF.

V and J are TRBV11-2 and TRBJ2-3; D is undetermined. This CDR3 contains 13 residues. Germline CDR1 and CDR2: SGHAT and FQNNGV. V was clipped by 6 bases and J by 4 bases, with 11 bases between them. In DNA, the CDR3 is TGTGCCAGCAGTCTCGAGGCGTCAGATACGCAGTATTTT. The encoded protein is CASSLEASDTQYF. Together with reference TRBV11-2 and TRBJ2-3, the CDR3 gives the full variable domain: EAGVAQSPRYKIIEKRQSVAFWCNPISGHATLYWYQQILGQGPKLLIQFQNNGVVDDSQLPKDRFSAERLKGVDSTLKIQPAKLEDSAVYLCASSLEASDTQYFGPGTRLTVL.

The rearrangement links TRBV20-1 to TRBJ1-1; D is perhaps TRBD1 (6 bases). This CDR3 region has 17 residues. The germline CDR1 and CDR2 sequences are DFQATT and SNEGSKA (reference sequence). Trimming cost V 0 bases and J 5 bases, with 22 bases left between them. CDR3 residues: CSARDLGTWQSDTEAFF. The CDR3 region has the DNA TGCAGTGCTAGAGATTTGGGGACATGGCAGTCGGATACTGAAGCTTTCTTT.

V usage is TRBV20-1 and J usage is TRBJ1-4, with D maybe TRBD1 (6 bases). CDR3 length: 15 amino acids. The germline gives CDR1 DFQATT, CDR2 SNEGSKA (reference sequence). V shed 7 bases and J shed 5 bases, with 20 bases lying between them. The CDR3 here is CSVSQRSGGNEKLFF. The CDR3 DNA is TGCAGTGTCTCTCAGAGGTCCGGGGGCAATGAAAAACTGTTTTTT.